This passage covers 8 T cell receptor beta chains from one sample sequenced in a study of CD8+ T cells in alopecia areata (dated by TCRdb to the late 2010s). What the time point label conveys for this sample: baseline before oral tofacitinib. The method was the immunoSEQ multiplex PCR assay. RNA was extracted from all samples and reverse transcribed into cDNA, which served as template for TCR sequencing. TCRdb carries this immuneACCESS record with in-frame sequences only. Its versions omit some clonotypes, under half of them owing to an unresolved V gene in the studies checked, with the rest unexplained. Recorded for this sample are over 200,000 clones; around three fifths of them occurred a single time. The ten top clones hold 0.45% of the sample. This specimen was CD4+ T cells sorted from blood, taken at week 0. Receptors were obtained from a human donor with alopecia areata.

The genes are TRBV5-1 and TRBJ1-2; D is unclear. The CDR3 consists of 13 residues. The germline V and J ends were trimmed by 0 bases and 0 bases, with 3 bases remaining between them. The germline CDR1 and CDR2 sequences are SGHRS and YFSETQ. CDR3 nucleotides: TGCGCCAGCAGCTTGGAAGCTAACTATGGCTACACCTTC. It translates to CASSLEANYGYTF.

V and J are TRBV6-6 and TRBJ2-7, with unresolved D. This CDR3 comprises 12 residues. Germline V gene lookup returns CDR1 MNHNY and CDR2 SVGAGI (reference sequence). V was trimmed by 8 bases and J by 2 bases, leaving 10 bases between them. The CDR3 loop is CASSVDPYEQYF. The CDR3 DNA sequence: TGTGCCAGCTCAGTCGATCCCTACGAGCAGTACTTC.

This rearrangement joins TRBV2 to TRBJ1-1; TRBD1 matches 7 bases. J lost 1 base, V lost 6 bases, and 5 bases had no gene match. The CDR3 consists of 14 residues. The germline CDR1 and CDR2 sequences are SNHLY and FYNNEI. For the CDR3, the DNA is TGTGCCAGCAGCACACAGGGGAGGAACACTGAAGCTTTCTTT. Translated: CASSTQGRNTEAFF.

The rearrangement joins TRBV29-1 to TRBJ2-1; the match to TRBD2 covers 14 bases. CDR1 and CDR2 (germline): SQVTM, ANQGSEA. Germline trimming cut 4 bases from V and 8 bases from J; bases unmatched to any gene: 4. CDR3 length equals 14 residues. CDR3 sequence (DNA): TGCAGCGTTGGGCGACTAGCGGGGGGGGATGAGCAGTTCTTC. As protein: CSVGRLAGGDEQFF.

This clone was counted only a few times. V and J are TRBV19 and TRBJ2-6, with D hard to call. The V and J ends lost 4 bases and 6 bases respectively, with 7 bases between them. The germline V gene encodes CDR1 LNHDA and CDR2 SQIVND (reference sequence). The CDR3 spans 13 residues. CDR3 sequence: CASSTNKANVLTF. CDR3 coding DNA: TGTGCCAGTAGTACCAACAAGGCCAACGTCCTGACTTTC. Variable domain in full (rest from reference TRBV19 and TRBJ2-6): DGGITQSPKYLFRKEGQNVTLSCEQNLNHDAMYWYRQDPGQGLRLIYYSQIVNDFQKGDIAEGYSVSREKKESFPLTVTSAQKNPTAFYLCASSTNKANVLTFGAGSRLTVL.

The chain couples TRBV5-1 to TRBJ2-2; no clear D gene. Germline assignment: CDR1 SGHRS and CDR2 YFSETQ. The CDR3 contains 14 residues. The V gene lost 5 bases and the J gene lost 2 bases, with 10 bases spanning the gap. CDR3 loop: CASRKTSNTGELFF. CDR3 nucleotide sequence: TGCGCCAGCAGGAAAACATCCAACACCGGGGAGCTGTTTTTT. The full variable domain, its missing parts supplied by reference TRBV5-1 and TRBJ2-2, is KAGVTQTPRYLIKTRGQQVTLSCSPISGHRSVSWYQQTPGQGLQFLFEYFSETQRNKGNFPGRFSGRQFSNSRSEMNVSTLELGDSALYLCASRKTSNTGELFFGEGSRLTVL.

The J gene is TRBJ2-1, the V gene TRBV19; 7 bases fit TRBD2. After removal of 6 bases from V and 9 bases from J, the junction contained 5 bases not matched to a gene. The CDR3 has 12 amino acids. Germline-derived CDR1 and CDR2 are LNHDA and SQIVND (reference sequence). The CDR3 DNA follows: TGTGCCAGTAGCAAAGGGGAGGGTGAGCAGTTCTTC. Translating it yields CASSKGEGEQFF.

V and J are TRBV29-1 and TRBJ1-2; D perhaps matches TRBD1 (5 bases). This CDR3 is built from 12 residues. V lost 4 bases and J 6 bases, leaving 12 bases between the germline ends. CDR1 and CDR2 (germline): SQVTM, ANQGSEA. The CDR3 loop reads CSVAREADGYTF. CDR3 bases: TGCAGCGTTGCCAGGGAGGCGGATGGCTACACCTTC.